The TCR beta chain under discussion was sequenced for a study of T cells in Graves' hyperthyroidism and ophthalmopathy (dated by TCRdb to about 2019). Background on the whole study: Peripheral blood was sampled at the time of initial diagnosis, prior to any treatment. The approximately 90 discovery patients were divided at random into training and test sets in a 7:3 ratio. After blood sampling, hyperthyroidism patients were treated with methimazole at a starting dose of 30 mg daily, and ophthalmopathy patients were treated with high-dose intravenous methylprednisolone. To identify distinguishing TCR V-J signatures, a discovery cohort of around 98 patients was used, comprising 40 to 45 with Graves' ophthalmopathy and around 57 with stable Graves' hyperthyroidism. An independent validation cohort of about 19 hyperthyroidism patients and about 16 patients who later progressed to ophthalmopathy tested prospective prediction of ophthalmopathy. TCR Vbeta CDR3 sequencing of around 130 peripheral blood samples (over 40 ophthalmopathy, 75 hyperthyroidism and roughly 17 progressor patients) is reported in the paper. Thyroid tissue and blood T-cell repertoires from several Graves' hyperthyroidism patients were also compared in the study.

The cysteine opens and the phenylalanine closes a CDR3 of 15 amino acids. The kept DNA is CDR3 alone, 45 bases in frame from the first base. Relative to germline, V is 5 bases shorter and J is 3 bases shorter, with 17 bases between their ends. The germline V gene (reference sequence) sets CDR1 to SEHNR and CDR2 to FQNEAQ. Overall study outcomes, separate from this receptor: Most expanded thyroid clonotypes (frequency above 0.001) were also detected in blood, suggesting blood repertoires may reflect thyroid immune responses. A 13 V-J signature model separated ophthalmopathy from stable hyperthyroidism, with 87.88% sensitivity and roughly 81% specificity in cross-validation and 80%/75% in testing. No statistical method was used to set the sample size in advance, and investigators knew the group allocation. In validation, progression to ophthalmopathy was predicted by the model with 70.59% sensitivity and 72% to 85% specificity, a median of around 5.9 months before onset.

This clonotype was seen many times. Its antigen is unknown. Nothing much larger sits one base from this clone, and base qualities are not available. Stable Graves' hyperthyroidism was defined as the absence of progression to ophthalmopathy over 18 months of follow-up. Hyperthyroidism patients were newly diagnosed, with disease duration under 2 months, and aged 18 to 65 years. Exclusion was applied to patients with uncontrolled infections, other autoimmune diseases, pregnancy or lactation. Diagnoses relied on clinical symptoms, serum thyroxine and TRAb, thyroid ultrasound and orbital computed tomography. PBMCs were separated from 10 ml of fresh peripheral blood using Ficoll-Paque density gradient centrifugation. Total RNA was extracted using Trizol reagent, and RNA quality was assessed on an Agilent 2100 Bioanalyzer. The TCR beta CDR3 regions were amplified from the RNA transcripts. The first round of RT-PCR for the TCR CDR3 was performed with the HTBI primer set and the Qiagen OneStep RT-PCR kit. The libraries were constructed in a second round of multiplex PCR and then size-selected and purified. The libraries were sequenced on an Illumina HiSeq2000 using paired-end 100 bp reads. In the paper's pipeline: SOAPnuke was used to process the raw data, throwing out any read that contained adapters or uncalled bases, had a mean Phred below 15, or lacked an exact constant-primer or identifier match. High-quality paired reads were merged with COPE v1.2.5, and unique nucleotide sequences were defined as clonotypes. MiTCR v1.1 was used to align clonotypes to the IMGT TRBV, TRBD and TRBJ reference segments. The analysis was restricted to V-J combinations with a frequency above 0.0001, which together covered roughly 99% of the repertoires. The TCS score was defined as the ratio of F50 (clonal expansion) to E x V (chaos), calculated using BLOSUM62-based TCRdist between CDR3 peptides within each V-J. Welch's t-statistics and random forest reduced around 510 V-J features to 10 to 15, which were used in a naive Bayes classifier (R e1071). TCRdb handled the public reads itself, with Q25 trimming in fastp and clone calling in MiXCR, and kept productive beta chains. Each entry merges the rows of one CDR3 protein and shows their most common DNA and genes. The V and J calls and clone size are TCRdb's, not the authors'. The sample yields 300,000 to 450,000 distinct CDR3 sequences; roughly 13% were counted once. The top ten clonotypes cover 9.2% of the sample.

The source of this sequence is a woman aged 18-29 years with Graves' hyperthyroidism. The chain employs TRBV7-9 and TRBJ2-7, with the D call perhaps TRBD1 or TRBD2, as 5 bases match in each case. The sample consisted of blood. For the CDR3, the sequence is CASSPPGTAVYEQYF. The DNA reads as follows: TGTGCCAGCAGCCCTCCCGGGACGGCCGTCTACGAGCAGTACTTC.